This T cell receptor (beta chain) was identified during a study of CD8 T cells in ankylosing spondylitis. The CDR3 is 16 residues long. Germline V gene data show CDR1 as MNHNS and CDR2 as SASEGT. Trimming took 2 bases from V and 5 from J, leaving 15 bases between them. This clonotype was found a few times. Quantitative 5'-RACE with molecular barcodes produced the TCR beta libraries. MiXCR was run by TCRdb on the 5' RACE reads, yielding one entry per CDR3 protein. This sample carries more than 100,000 distinct CDR3 sequences, 9.5% to 12% of them seen once, and the ten largest clones take around 4.1%. The sample comprised blood, either unsorted or a sorted T cell fraction (not recorded which). The chain couples TRBV6-1 to TRBJ2-2; D gene unclear. The receptor was derived from a female donor with ankylosing spondylitis or in good health (not recorded which). The chain's CDR3 is CASSEMGSRATGELFF. The CDR3 DNA sequence: TGTGCCAGCAGTGAAATGGGTTCCCGAGCAACCGGGGAGCTGTTTTTT.